A selection of T cell receptor beta chains follows, all from one sample in a study of graft-versus-host responses after intestinal transplantation. Libraries were prepared by immunoSEQ multiplex PCR; TCRdb keeps only in-frame clonotypes and omits some of them. The profile shows 85,000 to 95,000 clones, 90% to 95% of them singletons. Their antigens are not known. The sequencing here drew on unstimulated CD8+ T cells sorted from spleen or lymph node cells, taken before intestinal transplant. The receptors come from a human donor who received an intestinal transplant. Each CDR3 is given with its conserved first and last residue. Fields, in order: V gene, clone size, J gene, D gene, CDR3 length, CDR3 DNA, CDR3 protein. The D gene is left open where the match is weak. For some rows the clone size is stated as once, few or many, or as a class when expanded; others skip it.

v_gene: TRBV19; abundance: once; j_gene: TRBJ2-7; d_gene: TRBD1; len: 15; CDR3nt: TGTGCCAGTAGCGCTTCCGGGACAGGGAACGACGAGCAGTACTTC; CDR3aa: CASSASGTGNDEQYF
v_gene: TRBV20-1; abundance: .; j_gene: TRBJ1-1; d_gene: .; len: 11; CDR3nt: TGCAGCACAGGCTTGAACACTGAAGCTTTCTTT; CDR3aa: CSTGLNTEAFF
v_gene: TRBV5-4; abundance: .; j_gene: TRBJ2-5; d_gene: TRBD1; len: 16; CDR3nt: TGTGCCAGCAGCCAGCCCGGGACAGGGCTTGGAGAGACCCAGTACTTC; CDR3aa: CASSQPGTGLGETQYF
v_gene: TRBV7-9; abundance: .; j_gene: TRBJ2-7; d_gene: .; len: 17; CDR3nt: TGTGCCAGCAGCTTGCTGGGGCAAGCCACCCAACCCTACGAGCAGTACTTC; CDR3aa: CASSLLGQATQPYEQYF
v_gene: TRBV30; abundance: .; j_gene: TRBJ1-6; d_gene: .; len: 17; CDR3nt: TGTGCCTGGAGTGAGGATTGGAGAAGCTCCTATAATTCACCCCTCCACTTT; CDR3aa: CAWSEDWRSSYNSPLHF
v_gene: TRBV7-9; abundance: .; j_gene: TRBJ1-4; d_gene: TRBD1; len: 15; CDR3nt: TGTGCCAGCAGCCCATCGGACAGGGCGGGAGAAAAACTGTTTTTT; CDR3aa: CASSPSDRAGEKLFF
v_gene: TRBV4-2; abundance: .; j_gene: TRBJ2-7; d_gene: TRBD1; len: 16; CDR3nt: TGTGCCAGCAGCCAAGATCTCGGACAGGGCGGACTCGGGCAGTACTTC; CDR3aa: CASSQDLGQGGLGQYF
v_gene: TRBV2; abundance: .; j_gene: TRBJ1-2; d_gene: .; len: 12; CDR3nt: TGTGCCACCAAGAGACAGGACTATGGCTACACCTTC; CDR3aa: CATKRQDYGYTF
v_gene: TRBV2; abundance: .; j_gene: TRBJ2-3; d_gene: TRBD2; len: 14; CDR3nt: TGTGCCAGCAGCATAGCGGGGGCCACAGATACGCAGTATTTT; CDR3aa: CASSIAGATDTQYF
v_gene: TRBV14; abundance: few; j_gene: TRBJ2-7; d_gene: TRBD1; len: 15; CDR3nt: TGTGCCAGCAGCCTCGGGACAGGGTGGTCCTACGAGCAGTACTTC; CDR3aa: CASSLGTGWSYEQYF
v_gene: TRBV19; abundance: .; j_gene: TRBJ1-3; d_gene: TRBD1; len: 16; CDR3nt: TGTGCCAGTAGTATAGGGGGGGACAGGTTAAGGAACACCATATATTTT; CDR3aa: CASSIGGDRLRNTIYF
v_gene: TRBV19; abundance: few; j_gene: TRBJ1-3; d_gene: TRBD1; len: 16; CDR3nt: TGTGCCAGTAGTATGCTAACAGGGGGCAGTGGAAACACCATATATTTT; CDR3aa: CASSMLTGGSGNTIYF
v_gene: TRBV6-6; abundance: .; j_gene: TRBJ2-7; d_gene: .; len: 14; CDR3nt: TGTGCCAGCAGCCCTCAGGACGGGGTCTACGAGCAGTACTTC; CDR3aa: CASSPQDGVYEQYF
v_gene: TRBV27; abundance: .; j_gene: TRBJ2-7; d_gene: TRBD2; len: 21; CDR3nt: TGTGCCAGCAGTTCCCGTCTCTCCGGGACTAGCGGGTACCACCGACCATACGAGCAGTACTTC; CDR3aa: CASSSRLSGTSGYHRPYEQYF
v_gene: TRBV30; abundance: .; j_gene: TRBJ2-5; d_gene: .; len: 13; CDR3nt: TGTGCCTGGAGGGGGGGGCTACAAGAGACCCAGTACTTC; CDR3aa: CAWRGGLQETQYF
v_gene: TRBV7-8; abundance: .; j_gene: TRBJ2-1; d_gene: TRBD2; len: 15; CDR3nt: TGTGCCAGCAGCATACTAGCGGGGGAGAAGGATGAGCAGTTCTTC; CDR3aa: CASSILAGEKDEQFF
v_gene: TRBV7-8; abundance: .; j_gene: TRBJ1-2; d_gene: TRBD1; len: 17; CDR3nt: TGTGCCAGCAGCCCCTCCCTTCAGGGGGCCTCTGGCTATGGCTACACCTTC; CDR3aa: CASSPSLQGASGYGYTF
v_gene: TRBV7-2; abundance: .; j_gene: TRBJ1-5; d_gene: TRBD1; len: 15; CDR3nt: TGTGCCAGCAGCCGGACAGGGGGCTCCAATCAGCCCCAGCATTTT; CDR3aa: CASSRTGGSNQPQHF
v_gene: TRBV7-6; abundance: .; j_gene: TRBJ2-5; d_gene: TRBD1; len: 17; CDR3nt: TGTGCCAGCAGCTTATCGCTGGGCAGGGGGCTTTGGGAGACCCAGTACTTC; CDR3aa: CASSLSLGRGLWETQYF
v_gene: TRBV7-8; abundance: once; j_gene: TRBJ1-5; d_gene: TRBD1; len: 16; CDR3nt: TGTGCCAGCAGCCTACAGGGGGGCTCAGGCAATCAGCCCCAGCATTTT; CDR3aa: CASSLQGGSGNQPQHF
v_gene: TRBV14; abundance: .; j_gene: TRBJ1-6; d_gene: .; len: 20; CDR3nt: TGTGCCAGCAGCCATGGCGGGACCGGGACCCCGAATGGGTATAATTCACCCCTCCACTTT; CDR3aa: CASSHGGTGTPNGYNSPLHF
v_gene: TRBV4-3; abundance: .; j_gene: TRBJ2-1; d_gene: TRBD1; len: 15; CDR3nt: TGCGCCAGCAGCCAAAACAGGGGGAACAACAATGAGCAGTTCTTC; CDR3aa: CASSQNRGNNNEQFF
v_gene: TRBV4-1; abundance: .; j_gene: TRBJ2-7; d_gene: .; len: 11; CDR3nt: TGCGCCAGCAGCCAGGGCACCGAGCAGTACTTC; CDR3aa: CASSQGTEQYF